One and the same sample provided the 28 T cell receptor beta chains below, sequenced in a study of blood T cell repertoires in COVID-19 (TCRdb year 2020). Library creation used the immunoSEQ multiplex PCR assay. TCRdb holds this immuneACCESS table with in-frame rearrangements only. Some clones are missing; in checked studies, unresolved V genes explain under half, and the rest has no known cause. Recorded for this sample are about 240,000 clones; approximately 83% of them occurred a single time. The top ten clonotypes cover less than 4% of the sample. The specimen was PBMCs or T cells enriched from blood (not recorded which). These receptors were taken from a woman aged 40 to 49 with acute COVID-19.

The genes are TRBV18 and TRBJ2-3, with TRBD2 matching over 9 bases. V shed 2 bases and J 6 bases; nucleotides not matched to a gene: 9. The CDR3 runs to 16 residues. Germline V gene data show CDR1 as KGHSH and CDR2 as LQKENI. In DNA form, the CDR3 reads TGTGCCAGCTCACCAGTGGGCGGGAGGGCCCCCGATACGCAGTATTTT. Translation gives CASSPVGGRAPDTQYF.

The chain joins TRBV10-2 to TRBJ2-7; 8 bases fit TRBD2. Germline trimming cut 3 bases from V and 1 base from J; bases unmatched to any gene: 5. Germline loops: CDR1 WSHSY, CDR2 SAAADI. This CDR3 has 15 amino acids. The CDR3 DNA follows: TGCGCCAGCAGTGAACTAGCGGATCCTTCCTACGAGCAGTACTTC. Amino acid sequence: CASSELADPSYEQYF.

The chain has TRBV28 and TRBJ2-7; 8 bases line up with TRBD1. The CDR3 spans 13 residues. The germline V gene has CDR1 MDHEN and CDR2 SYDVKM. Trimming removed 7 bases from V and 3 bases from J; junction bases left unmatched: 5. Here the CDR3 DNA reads TGTGCCAGCAAGGACAGGGTACGCTACGAGCAGTACTTC. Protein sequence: CASKDRVRYEQYF.

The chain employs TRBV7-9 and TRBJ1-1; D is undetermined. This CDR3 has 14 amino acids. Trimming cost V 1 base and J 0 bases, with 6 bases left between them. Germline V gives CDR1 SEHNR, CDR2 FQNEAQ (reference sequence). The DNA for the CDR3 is TGTGCCAGCAGCTTAGGGCTGTTGAACACTGAAGCTTTCTTT. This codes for CASSLGLLNTEAFF.

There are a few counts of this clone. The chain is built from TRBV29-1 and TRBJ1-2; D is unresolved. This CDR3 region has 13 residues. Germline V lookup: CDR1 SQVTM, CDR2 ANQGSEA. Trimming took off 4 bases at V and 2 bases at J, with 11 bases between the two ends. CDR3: CSVVNTLNYGYTF. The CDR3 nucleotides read TGCAGCGTTGTAAACACCCTGAACTATGGCTACACCTTC. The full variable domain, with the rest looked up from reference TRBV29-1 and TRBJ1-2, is SAVISQKPSRDICQRGTSLTIQCQVDSQVTMMFWYRQQPGQSLTLIATANQGSEATYESGFVIDKFPISRPNLTFSTLTVSNMSPEDSSIYLCSVVNTLNYGYTFGSGTRLTVV.

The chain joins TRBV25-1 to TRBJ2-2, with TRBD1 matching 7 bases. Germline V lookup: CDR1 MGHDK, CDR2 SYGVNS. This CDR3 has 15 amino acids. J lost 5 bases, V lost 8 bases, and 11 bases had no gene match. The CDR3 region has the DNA TGTGCCAGCGCAAAAACAGGGGTGGGAACCGGGGAGCTGTTTTTT. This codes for CASAKTGVGTGELFF.

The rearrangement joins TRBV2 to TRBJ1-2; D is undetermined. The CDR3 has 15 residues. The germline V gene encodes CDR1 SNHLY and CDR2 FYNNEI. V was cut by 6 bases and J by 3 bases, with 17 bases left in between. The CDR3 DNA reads TGTGCCAGCAGGGCGGGTACATCCCGTTACTATGGCTACACCTTC. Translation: CASRAGTSRYYGYTF. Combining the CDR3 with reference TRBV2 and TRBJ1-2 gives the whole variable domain EPEVTQTPSHQVTQMGQEVILRCVPISNHLYFYWYRQILGQKVEFLVSFYNNEISEKSEIFDDQFSVERPDGSNFTLKIRSTKLEDSAMYFCASRAGTSRYYGYTFGSGTRLTVV.

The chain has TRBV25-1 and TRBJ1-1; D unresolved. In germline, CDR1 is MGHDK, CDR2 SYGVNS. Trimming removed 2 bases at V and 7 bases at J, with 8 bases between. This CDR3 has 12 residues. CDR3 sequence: CASSEGPSEAFF. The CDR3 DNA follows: TGTGCCAGCAGTGAAGGGCCGAGTGAAGCTTTCTTT. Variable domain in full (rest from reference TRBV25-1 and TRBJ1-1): EADIYQTPRYLVIGTGKKITLECSQTMGHDKMYWYQQDPGMELHLIHYSYGVNSTEKGDLSSESTVSRIRTEHFPLTLESARPSHTSQYLCASSEGPSEAFFGQGTRLTVV.

CDR3 amino acids: CASTWTGGETQYF. Here the CDR3 DNA reads TGCGCCAGCACCTGGACAGGGGGGGAGACCCAGTACTTC. The rearrangement links TRBV5-1 to TRBJ2-5; TRBD1 agrees at 10 bases. The germline CDR1 and CDR2 sequences are SGHRS and YFSETQ. The V segment lost 6 bases and the J segment 5 bases; nucleotides outside the gene matches: 4. CDR3 size: 13 residues.

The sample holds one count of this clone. CDR3 residues: CASSLLVAGDEQYF. The CDR3 nucleotides read TGCGCCAGCAGCTTGTTAGTAGCGGGGGACGAGCAGTACTTC. The chain is built from TRBV5-1 and TRBJ2-7; 9 bases line up with TRBD2. This CDR3 is 14 amino acids long. Germline CDR1 and CDR2: SGHRS and YFSETQ. V shed 1 base and J 5 bases; nucleotides not matched to a gene: 4.

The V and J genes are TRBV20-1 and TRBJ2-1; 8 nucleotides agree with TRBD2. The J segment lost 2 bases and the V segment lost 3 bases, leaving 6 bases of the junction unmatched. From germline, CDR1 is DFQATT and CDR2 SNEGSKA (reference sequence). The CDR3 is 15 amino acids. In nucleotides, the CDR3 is TGCAGTGCTAGTCCAGCGGGAGTCCCCTACAATGAGCAGTTCTTC. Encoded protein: CSASPAGVPYNEQFF.

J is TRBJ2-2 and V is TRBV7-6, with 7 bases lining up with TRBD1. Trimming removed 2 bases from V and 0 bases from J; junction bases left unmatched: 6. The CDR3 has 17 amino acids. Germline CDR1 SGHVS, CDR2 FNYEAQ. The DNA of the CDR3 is TGTGCCAGCAGCTTATCGCTAGGGACAGCGAACACCGGGGAGCTGTTTTTT. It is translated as CASSLSLGTANTGELFF.

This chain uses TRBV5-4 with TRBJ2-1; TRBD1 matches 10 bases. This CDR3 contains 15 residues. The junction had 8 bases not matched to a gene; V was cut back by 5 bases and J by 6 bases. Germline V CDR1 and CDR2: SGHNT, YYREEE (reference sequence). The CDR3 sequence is CASSQEGQGRNEQFF. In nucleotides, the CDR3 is TGTGCCAGCAGTCAGGAGGGACAGGGGCGCAATGAGCAGTTCTTC.

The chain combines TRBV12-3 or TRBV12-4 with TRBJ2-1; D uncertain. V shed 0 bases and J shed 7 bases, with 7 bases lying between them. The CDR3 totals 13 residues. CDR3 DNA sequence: TGTGCCAGCAGTTTAGCGCTCAGGAATGAGCAGTTCTTC. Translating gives CASSLALRNEQFF.

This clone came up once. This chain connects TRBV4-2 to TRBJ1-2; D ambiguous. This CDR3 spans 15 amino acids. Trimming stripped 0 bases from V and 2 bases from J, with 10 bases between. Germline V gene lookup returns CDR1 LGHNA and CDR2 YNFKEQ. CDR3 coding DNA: TGTGCCAGCAGCCAAGATCCTGGAGTGAACTATGGCTACACCTTC. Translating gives CASSQDPGVNYGYTF.

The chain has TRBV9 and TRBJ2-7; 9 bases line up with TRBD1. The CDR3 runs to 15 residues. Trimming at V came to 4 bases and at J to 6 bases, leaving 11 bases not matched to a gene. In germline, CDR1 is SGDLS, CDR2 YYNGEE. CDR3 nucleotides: TGTGCCAGCAGCTTCGGACAGGGGACATTCGGCGAGCAGTACTTC. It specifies CASSFGQGTFGEQYF.

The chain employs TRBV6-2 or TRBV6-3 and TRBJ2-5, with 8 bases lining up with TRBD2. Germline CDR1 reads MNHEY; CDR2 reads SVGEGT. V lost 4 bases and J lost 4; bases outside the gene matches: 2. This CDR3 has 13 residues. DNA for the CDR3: TGTGCCAGCAGTTGGACTAGCCGAGAGACCCAGTACTTC. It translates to CASSWTSRETQYF.

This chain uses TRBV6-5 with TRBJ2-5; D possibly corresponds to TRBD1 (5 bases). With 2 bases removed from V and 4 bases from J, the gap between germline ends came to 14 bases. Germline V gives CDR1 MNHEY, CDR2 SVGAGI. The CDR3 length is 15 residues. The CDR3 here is CASSYAKGVGETQYF. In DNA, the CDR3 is TGTGCCAGCAGTTACGCCAAAGGGGTTGGAGAGACCCAGTACTTC.

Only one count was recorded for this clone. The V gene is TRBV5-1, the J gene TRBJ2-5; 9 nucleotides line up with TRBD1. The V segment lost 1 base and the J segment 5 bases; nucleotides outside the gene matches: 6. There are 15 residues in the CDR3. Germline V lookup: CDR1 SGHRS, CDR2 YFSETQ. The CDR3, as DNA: TGCGCCAGCAGCTTGAGACAGGGGGGATTGGAGACCCAGTACTTC. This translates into CASSLRQGGLETQYF.

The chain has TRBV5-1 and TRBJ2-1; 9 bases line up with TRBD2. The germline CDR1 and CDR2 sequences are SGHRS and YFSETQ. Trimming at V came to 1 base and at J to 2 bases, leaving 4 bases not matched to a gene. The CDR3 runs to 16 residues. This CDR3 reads CASSLTGGRAYNEQFF. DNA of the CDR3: TGCGCCAGCAGCTTGACGGGCGGGAGGGCCTACAATGAGCAGTTCTTC.

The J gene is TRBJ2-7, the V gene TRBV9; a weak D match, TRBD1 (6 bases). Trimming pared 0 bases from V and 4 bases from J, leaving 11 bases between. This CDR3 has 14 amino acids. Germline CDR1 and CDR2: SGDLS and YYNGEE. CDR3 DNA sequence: TGTGCCAGCAGCGTAGGACAGGCCGATTACGAGCAGTACTTC. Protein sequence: CASSVGQADYEQYF.

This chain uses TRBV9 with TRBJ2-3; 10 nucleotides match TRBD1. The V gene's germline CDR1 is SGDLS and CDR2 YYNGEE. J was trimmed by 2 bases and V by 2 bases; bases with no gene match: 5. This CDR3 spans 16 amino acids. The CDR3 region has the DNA TGTGCCAGCAGCGTCGGGACAGGGGAATCCACAGATACGCAGTATTTT. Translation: CASSVGTGESTDTQYF.

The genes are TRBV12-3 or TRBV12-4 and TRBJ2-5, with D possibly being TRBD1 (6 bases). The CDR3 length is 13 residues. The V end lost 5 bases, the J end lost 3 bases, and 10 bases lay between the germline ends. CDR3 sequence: CASSMWDKETQYF. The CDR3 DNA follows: TGTGCCAGCAGTATGTGGGACAAAGAGACCCAGTACTTC.

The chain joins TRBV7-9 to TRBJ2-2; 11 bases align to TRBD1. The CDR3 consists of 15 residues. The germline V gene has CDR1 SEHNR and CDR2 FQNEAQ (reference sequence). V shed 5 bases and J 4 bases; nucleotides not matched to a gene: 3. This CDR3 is CASSPGQGGTGELFF. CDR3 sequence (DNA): TGTGCCAGCAGCCCGGGACAGGGGGGCACCGGGGAGCTGTTTTTT.

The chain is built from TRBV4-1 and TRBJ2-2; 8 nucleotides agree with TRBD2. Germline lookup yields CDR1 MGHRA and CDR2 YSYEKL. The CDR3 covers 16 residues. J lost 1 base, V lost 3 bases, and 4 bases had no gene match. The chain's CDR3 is CASSQLAGWNTGELFF. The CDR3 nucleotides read TGCGCCAGCAGCCAGTTAGCGGGATGGAACACCGGGGAGCTGTTTTTT.

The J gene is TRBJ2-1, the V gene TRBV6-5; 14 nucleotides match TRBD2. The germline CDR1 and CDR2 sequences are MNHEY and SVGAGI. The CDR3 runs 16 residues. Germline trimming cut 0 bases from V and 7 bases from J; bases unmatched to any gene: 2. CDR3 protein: CASSYSTSGRGNEQFF. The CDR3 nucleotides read TGTGCCAGCAGTTACTCGACTAGCGGGAGGGGGAATGAGCAGTTCTTC.

The CDR3 nucleotides are TGTGCCAGCAGTAAGGGACTGAAATACTCAGATACGCAGTATTTT. Translated: CASSKGLKYSDTQYF. The chain recombines TRBV6-5 with TRBJ2-3, with TRBD2 as a possible D gene (6 bases). The CDR3 contains 15 residues. Trimming shortened V by 5 bases and J by 4 bases, and 16 bases separated the two germline ends. CDR1 and CDR2 from the germline V gene are MNHEY and SVGAGI.

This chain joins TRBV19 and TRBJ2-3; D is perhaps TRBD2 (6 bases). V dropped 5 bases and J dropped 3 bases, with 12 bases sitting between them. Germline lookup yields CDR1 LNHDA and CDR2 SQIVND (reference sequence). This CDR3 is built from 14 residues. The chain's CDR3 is CASSRGGNTDTQYF. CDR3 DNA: TGTGCCAGTAGTCGGGGCGGGAATACAGATACGCAGTATTTT.